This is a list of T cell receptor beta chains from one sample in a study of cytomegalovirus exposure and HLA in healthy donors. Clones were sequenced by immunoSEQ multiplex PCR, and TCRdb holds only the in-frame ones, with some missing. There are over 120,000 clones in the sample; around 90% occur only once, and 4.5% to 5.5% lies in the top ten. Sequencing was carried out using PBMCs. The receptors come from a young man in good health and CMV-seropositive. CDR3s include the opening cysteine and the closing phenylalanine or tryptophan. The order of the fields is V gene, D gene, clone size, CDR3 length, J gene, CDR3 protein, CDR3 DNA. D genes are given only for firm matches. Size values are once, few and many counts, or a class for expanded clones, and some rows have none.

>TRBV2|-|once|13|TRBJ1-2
CASSDGAVYGYTF
TGTGCCAGCAGTGATGGGGCCGTCTATGGCTACACCTTC
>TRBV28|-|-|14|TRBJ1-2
CASSLKLSNYGYTF
TGTGCCAGCAGTTTAAAATTAAGCAACTATGGCTACACCTTC
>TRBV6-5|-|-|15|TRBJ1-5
CASKQSGTSNQPQHF
TGTGCCAGCAAGCAATCCGGGACAAGTAATCAGCCCCAGCATTTT
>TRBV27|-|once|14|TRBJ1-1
CASRNPGSNTEAFF
TGTGCCAGCCGAAACCCCGGGTCGAACACTGAAGCTTTCTTT
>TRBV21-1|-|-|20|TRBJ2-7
CASSNFLGRCPREWFGEQYF
TGTGCCAGCAGCAACTTCCTCGGGCGGTGCCCTCGGGAATGGTTTGGAGAGCAGTACTTC
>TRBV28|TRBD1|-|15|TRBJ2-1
CASRVDRGLYNEQFF
TGTGCCAGCAGGGTTGACAGGGGGCTTTACAATGAGCAGTTCTTC
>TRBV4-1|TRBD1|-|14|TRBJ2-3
CASSQTGGRGTQYF
TGCGCCAGCAGCCAAACAGGGGGCAGGGGTACGCAGTATTTT
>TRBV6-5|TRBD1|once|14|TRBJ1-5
CASMKGARAQPQHF
TGTGCCAGCATGAAGGGGGCTCGGGCTCAGCCCCAGCATTTT
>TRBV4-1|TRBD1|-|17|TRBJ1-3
CASSQGTTGGSRNTIYF
TGCGCCAGCAGCCAAGGCACGACAGGGGGCTCTAGAAACACCATATATTTT
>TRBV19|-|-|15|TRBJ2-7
CASSIVGGSSYEQYF
TGTGCCAGTAGTATAGTCGGGGGAAGCTCCTACGAGCAGTACTTC
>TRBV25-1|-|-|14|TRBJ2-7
CASSEAGDFYEQYF
TGTGCCAGCAGTGAGGCAGGGGATTTTTACGAGCAGTACTTC
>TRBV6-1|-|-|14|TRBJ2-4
CASSEGQGRVIQYF
TGTGCCAGCAGTGAAGGACAGGGGAGGGTCATTCAGTACTTC
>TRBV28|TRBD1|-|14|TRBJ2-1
CASSPSTGGGEQFF
TGTGCCAGCAGTCCCTCAACAGGGGGCGGTGAGCAGTTCTTC
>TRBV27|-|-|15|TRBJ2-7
CASSGTGLVHYEQYF
TGTGCCAGCAGTGGTACAGGGTTAGTTCACTACGAGCAGTACTTC
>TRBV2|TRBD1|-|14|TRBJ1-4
CASGKGTGSEKLFF
TGTGCCAGCGGTAAAGGGACAGGAAGTGAAAAACTGTTTTTT
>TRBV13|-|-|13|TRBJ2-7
CASSLRLDYEQYF
TGTGCCAGCAGCTTACGACTAGACTACGAGCAGTACTTC
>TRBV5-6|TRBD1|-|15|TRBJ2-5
CASSGTGTGLETQYF
TGTGCCAGCAGCGGAACCGGGACAGGGTTAGAGACCCAGTACTTC
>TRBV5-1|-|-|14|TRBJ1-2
CASRVGEGGYGYTF
TGCGCCAGCAGAGTGGGGGAGGGCGGATATGGCTACACCTTC
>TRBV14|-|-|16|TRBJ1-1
CASSQETGDLNTEAFF
TGTGCCAGCAGCCAGGAGACAGGAGACTTAAACACTGAAGCTTTCTTT
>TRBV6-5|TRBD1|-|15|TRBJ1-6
CASRPGQGNNSPLHF
TGTGCCAGCAGGCCAGGACAGGGGAATAATTCACCCCTCCACTTT
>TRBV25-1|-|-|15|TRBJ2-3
CASSEHGGRTDTQYF
TGTGCCAGCAGTGAACACGGGGGTCGCACAGATACGCAGTATTTT
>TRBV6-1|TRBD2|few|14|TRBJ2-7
CASSLSGRGYEQYF
TGTGCCAGCAGCCTGAGCGGGAGAGGATACGAGCAGTACTTC
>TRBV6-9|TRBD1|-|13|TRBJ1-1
CASSAGQGTEAFF
TGTGCCAGCAGCGCGGGACAGGGGACTGAAGCTTTCTTT
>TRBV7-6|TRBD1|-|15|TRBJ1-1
CASSLNEGQAGGAFF
TGTGCCAGCAGCTTAAACGAGGGACAGGCGGGTGGTGCTTTCTTT
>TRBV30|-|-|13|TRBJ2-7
CAWSRGTSPEQYF
TGTGCCTGGAGTAGGGGGACAAGTCCGGAGCAGTACTTC
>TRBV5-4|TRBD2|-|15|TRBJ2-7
CASSLGGLASHEQYF
TGTGCCAGCAGCTTGGGGGGACTAGCCAGCCACGAGCAGTACTTC
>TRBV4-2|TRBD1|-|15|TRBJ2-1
CASSLPGQPYNEQFF
TGTGCCAGCAGCCTCCCGGGACAGCCCTACAATGAGCAGTTCTTC
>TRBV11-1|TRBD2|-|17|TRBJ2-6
CASSFLAGDPGANVLTF
TGTGCCAGCAGCTTTCTAGCGGGAGATCCTGGGGCCAACGTCCTGACTTTC
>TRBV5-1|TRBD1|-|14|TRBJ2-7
CASVPGTGPYEQYF
TGCGCCAGCGTACCCGGGACAGGGCCCTACGAGCAGTACTTC
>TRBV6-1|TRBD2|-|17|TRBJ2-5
CASSEALAGDYGETQYF
TGTGCCAGCAGTGAAGCCCTAGCGGGAGATTATGGGGAGACCCAGTACTTC